This T cell receptor beta chain was obtained from a study of T-cell reconstitution after alpha-beta-depleted transplantation in children. Using unique molecular identifiers, the investigators prepared the TCRbeta library. TCRdb re-analysed the PCR reads in MiXCR, keeping a single row per CDR3 protein. The top ten hold 3.3% of the sample, which has some 550,000 distinct CDR3 sequences, about 18% seen once. The sequence was obtained from a human donor who donated a stem cell graft to a child with acute lymphoblastic leukemia. The sequencing used PBMCs from the stem cell graft donor, collected from the stem cell graft.

The DNA of the CDR3 is TGTGCCAGTAGTACAATAGCGGGAGATGTCGACGAGCAGTACTTC. Amino acid sequence: CASSTIAGDVDEQYF. This chain connects TRBV19 to TRBJ2-7; 9 bases map to TRBD2. In germline, CDR1 is LNHDA, CDR2 SQIVND (reference sequence). This CDR3 is 15 amino acids long. The junction had 9 bases not matched to a gene; V was cut back by 4 bases and J by 5 bases.